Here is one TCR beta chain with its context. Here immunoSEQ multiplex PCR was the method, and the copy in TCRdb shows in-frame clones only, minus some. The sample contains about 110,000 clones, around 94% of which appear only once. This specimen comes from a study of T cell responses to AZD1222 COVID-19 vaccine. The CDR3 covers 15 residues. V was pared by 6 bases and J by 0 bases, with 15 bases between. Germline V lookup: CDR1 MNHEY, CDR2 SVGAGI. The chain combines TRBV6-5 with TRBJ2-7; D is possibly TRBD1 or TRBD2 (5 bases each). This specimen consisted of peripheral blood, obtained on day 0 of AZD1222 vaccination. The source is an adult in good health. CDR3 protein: CASSQRDPSSYEQYF. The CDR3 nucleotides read TGTGCCAGCAGCCAACGGGACCCCAGCTCCTACGAGCAGTACTTC.